The 30 T cell receptor beta chains below all came from one sample that was sequenced in a study of early T cells in non-severe SARS-CoV-2 infection. TCRdb passed the 5' RACE reads through MiXCR, listing each CDR3 protein once. This sample has 99,000 or so distinct CDR3 sequences, with around a sixth found just once. The specimen was whole blood. Source of these receptors: an adult who was a healthcare worker with PCR-confirmed SARS-CoV-2 infection or an uninfected control (not recorded which).

This clonotype was counted between two and nine times. The rearrangement joins TRBV6-6 to TRBJ1-5; D might be TRBD1 (5 bases). The CDR3 is 13 amino acids. Trimming left V 6 bases short and J 6 bases short, with 12 bases between. CDR1 and CDR2 from the germline V gene are MNHNY and SVGAGI (reference sequence). In DNA, the CDR3 is TGTGCCAGCAGCTCAGGAGACAGTCAGCCCCAGCATTTT. Translation gives CASSSGDSQPQHF.

This clonotype was seen repeatedly, ten times or more. The V call is TRBV6-2 or TRBV6-3, the J call TRBJ1-5; D is perhaps TRBD1 (5 bases). The CDR3 runs to 13 residues. The V gene's germline CDR1 is MNHEY and CDR2 SVGEGT. Deletions cut 7 bases from V and 3 bases from J, with 10 bases between. The CDR3 protein is CASTSTANQPQHF. The CDR3 coding sequence is TGTGCCAGCACATCGACAGCCAATCAGCCCCAGCATTTT.

The chain combines TRBV29-1 with TRBJ2-7; 11 nucleotides align to TRBD2. The junction had 10 bases not matched to a gene; V was cut back by 7 bases and J by 8 bases. This CDR3 is 13 amino acids long. In germline, CDR1 is SQVTM, CDR2 ANQGSEA. The CDR3 loop reads CSAQLAGATQQYF. The CDR3 DNA follows: TGCAGCGCTCAACTAGCGGGAGCGACCCAGCAGTACTTC.

This clonotype has ten or more counts. The V gene is TRBV11-2, the J gene TRBJ2-7; TRBD2 matches at 12 bases. CDR3 size: 15 residues. Germline CDR1 reads SGHAT; CDR2 reads FQNNGV. The J segment lost 4 bases and the V segment lost 5 bases, leaving 6 bases of the junction unmatched. The DNA for the CDR3 is TGTGCCAGCAGCCCTAGCGGGAGGGCGGGATACGAGCAGTACTTC. Its protein product is CASSPSGRAGYEQYF.

This clonotype was counted between two and nine times. J is TRBJ2-3 and V is TRBV29-1; tentative D call: TRBD1 (6 bases). Germline CDR1 and CDR2: SQVTM and ANQGSEA. The CDR3 has 13 amino acids. Trimming took 6 bases from V and 2 from J, leaving 12 bases between them. This chain's CDR3 is CSVGTMITDTQYF. CDR3 DNA sequence: TGCAGCGTCGGGACAATGATCACAGATACGCAGTATTTT.

The V and J genes are TRBV5-1 and TRBJ2-4; D possibly uses TRBD1 or TRBD2 (5 bases each). Per germline, CDR1 SGHRS and CDR2 YFSETQ. V was shortened by 4 bases and J by 0 bases, with 20 bases between the two germline ends. The CDR3 is made up of 18 amino acids. CDR3 protein: CASSRQTGPLLAKNIQYF. The CDR3 DNA is TGCGCCAGCAGCCGACAGACGGGACCCCTACTAGCCAAAAACATTCAGTACTTC.

This clonotype turned up a few times. This sequence joins TRBV5-1 and TRBJ2-3; TRBD2 matches at 7 bases. V shed 0 bases and J 4 bases; nucleotides not matched to a gene: 8. The germline V gene encodes CDR1 SGHRS and CDR2 YFSETQ. The CDR3 loop spans 16 amino acids. The CDR3 here is CASSLAAAGVADTQYF. In nucleotides, the CDR3 is TGCGCCAGCAGCTTGGCCGCGGCGGGAGTTGCAGATACGCAGTATTTT.

This clonotype turned up a few times. Relative to the germline gene, one junction end is altered; a read error may explain this. V is TRBV18 and J is TRBJ2-5; 10 bases match TRBD1. The CDR3 extends over 16 amino acids. Germline V gene lookup returns CDR1 KGHSH and CDR2 LQKENI. The CDR3 DNA is TGTGCCAGCTCTCCACATTCGGACAGGGGGGAAGAGACCCAGTACTTC. Translation: CASSPHSDRGEETQYF. Variable domain in full (rest from reference TRBV18 and TRBJ2-5): NAGVMQNPRHLVRRRGQEARLRCSPMKGHSHVYWYRQLPEEGLKFMVYLQKENIIDESGMPKERFSAEFPKEGPSILRIQQVVRGDSAAYFCASSPHSDRGEETQYFGPGTRLLVL.

There are a few counts of this clonotype. The chain links TRBV6-2 or TRBV6-3 to TRBJ2-6; D unclear. Trimming left V 6 bases short and J 3 bases short, with 6 bases between. Germline CDR1 and CDR2: MNHEY and SVGEGT. There are 13 residues in the CDR3. The CDR3 sequence: CASRPDGANVLTF. The CDR3 DNA sequence: TGTGCCAGCAGGCCCGATGGGGCCAACGTCCTGACTTTC.

This chain joins TRBV12-3 or TRBV12-4 and TRBJ2-2, with 8 nucleotides matching TRBD1. The CDR3 length is 14 residues. V was clipped by 8 bases and J by 1 base; unmatched bases: 3. CDR3 sequence reads: CASGGQGNTGELFF. CDR3 DNA sequence: TGTGCCAGCGGAGGACAGGGGAACACCGGGGAGCTGTTTTTT.

The V call is TRBV29-1, the J call TRBJ2-3; the D gene is possibly TRBD1 (6 bases). Looked up from germline, CDR1 is SQVTM and CDR2 is ANQGSEA. Trimming removed 5 bases from V and 5 bases from J, with 11 bases in between. The length of the CDR3 is 12 residues. The CDR3 region is CSVLQGEDTQYF. As DNA, the CDR3 is TGCAGCGTTTTACAGGGAGAAGATACGCAGTATTTT.

This clonotype was seen a handful of times. The chain couples TRBV20-1 to TRBJ1-1; D is possibly TRBD1 (5 bases). The germline gives CDR1 DFQATT, CDR2 SNEGSKA (reference sequence). V lost 5 bases and J lost 5, with 6 bases in between. CDR3 length: 10 residues. This CDR3 reads CSAQGTEAFF. The CDR3 region has the DNA TGCAGTGCTCAGGGAACTGAAGCTTTCTTT.

This clonotype was observed a few times. The chain is built from TRBV9 and TRBJ2-3; D is unclear. Germline CDR1 SGDLS, CDR2 YYNGEE. This CDR3 has 13 amino acids. Trimming pared 4 bases from V and 1 base from J, leaving 7 bases between. The CDR3 spells CASSSQGTDTQYF. DNA for the CDR3: TGTGCCAGCAGCTCCCAAGGCACAGATACGCAGTATTTT.

This clonotype has just a few counts. V is TRBV20-1 and J is TRBJ2-3, with 11 bases that match TRBD2. This CDR3 is built from 17 residues. J was trimmed by 1 base and V by 6 bases; bases with no gene match: 12. Germline CDR1 is DFQATT and CDR2 is SNEGSKA (reference sequence). Here the CDR3 DNA reads TGCAGTGCCCTAGGACTAGCGGGCGGGACGGGCACAGATACGCAGTATTTT. Its protein product is CSALGLAGGTGTDTQYF.

This clonotype was found a few times. V usage is TRBV2 and J usage is TRBJ2-7; D possibly corresponds to TRBD1 (5 bases). There are 13 residues in the CDR3. Trimming removed 5 bases at V and 0 bases at J, with 8 bases between. The V gene's germline CDR1 is SNHLY and CDR2 FYNNEI. The CDR3 loop reads CASSRTLSYEQYF. CDR3 nucleotide sequence: TGTGCCAGCAGTCGGACACTCTCCTACGAGCAGTACTTC.

This clonotype appeared a few times. The V gene is TRBV29-1, the J gene TRBJ2-7, with D perhaps matching TRBD1 (5 bases). V was cut by 4 bases and J by 3 bases, with 13 bases left in between. Germline V gene lookup returns CDR1 SQVTM and CDR2 ANQGSEA. The CDR3 runs to 13 residues. The CDR3 DNA reads TGCAGCGTTGTACAGGATATAAACTACGAGCAGTACTTC. Amino acids: CSVVQDINYEQYF.

The chain links TRBV11-2 to TRBJ2-7; 10 bases agree with TRBD1. Looked up from germline, CDR1 is SGHAT and CDR2 is FQNNGV. V lost 4 bases to trimming and J lost 7 bases; unmatched junction nucleotides: 7. The CDR3 covers 14 residues. The CDR3 loop reads CASSSGQGTGEQYF. The CDR3 nucleotides are TGTGCCAGCAGCTCGGGACAGGGGACGGGGGAGCAGTACTTC.

V and J are TRBV28 and TRBJ2-4, with 9 bases matching TRBD1. This CDR3 spans 13 amino acids. Germline V gives CDR1 MDHEN, CDR2 SYDVKM. Trimming at V came to 6 bases and at J to 8 bases, leaving 5 bases not matched to a gene. The CDR3 region is CASRKQGADIQYF. For the CDR3, the DNA is TGTGCCAGCAGAAAACAGGGGGCGGACATTCAGTACTTC.

The rearrangement joins TRBV19 to TRBJ2-3, with unresolved D. Germline assignment: CDR1 LNHDA and CDR2 SQIVND (reference sequence). The CDR3 loop spans 14 amino acids. Trimming removed 7 bases at V and 7 bases at J, with 18 bases between. The CDR3 loop is CASKAYSTSYTQYF. CDR3 sequence (DNA): TGTGCCAGTAAGGCTTACTCCACCTCCTATACGCAGTATTTT.

There are a few counts of this clonotype. The rearrangement uses TRBV3-1 and TRBJ2-3; D may be TRBD2 (6 bases). The CDR3 contains 16 residues. CDR1 is LGHDT, CDR2 YNNKEL, per germline (reference sequence). V dropped 2 bases and J dropped 5 bases, with 17 bases sitting between them. DNA of the CDR3: TGTGCCAGCAGCCAAAACCTGAGACTGCGGGGAGATACGCAGTATTTT. Its translation is CASSQNLRLRGDTQYF.

This CDR3 reads CASGLELSGGGDTQYF. In DNA, the CDR3 is TGTGCTAGTGGTTTGGAGCTGAGCGGGGGCGGCGATACGCAGTATTTT. V and J are TRBV12-5 and TRBJ2-3; TRBD2 matches at 8 bases. Looked up from germline, CDR1 is LGHNT and CDR2 is FRNRAP. V was pared by 1 base and J by 6 bases, with 9 bases of the junction left unmatched. The length of the CDR3 is 16 residues.

V usage is TRBV19 and J usage is TRBJ2-2, with 7 bases identical to TRBD1. Per the germline V gene, CDR1 is LNHDA and CDR2 is SQIVND (reference sequence). Trimming at V came to 4 bases and at J to 3 bases, leaving 5 bases not matched to a gene. The CDR3 is 15 residues long. The CDR3 region is CASSTPGTDTGELFF. In DNA form, the CDR3 reads TGTGCCAGTAGTACACCCGGGACAGACACCGGGGAGCTGTTTTTT.

The chain uses TRBV19 and TRBJ1-6; D is unresolved. This CDR3 is 18 amino acids long. Trimming pared 4 bases from V and 1 base from J, leaving 17 bases between. From germline, CDR1 is LNHDA and CDR2 SQIVND (reference sequence). The CDR3 coding sequence is TGTGCCAGTAGTACCGAAAGGACCGGGCGGTCCTATAATTCACCCCTCCACTTT. As protein: CASSTERTGRSYNSPLHF.

The genes are TRBV19 and TRBJ2-1; no clear D. V was pared by 3 bases and J by 0 bases, with 9 bases between. Germline assignment: CDR1 LNHDA and CDR2 SQIVND (reference sequence). The CDR3 covers 15 residues. The DNA for the CDR3 is TGTGCCAGTAGTATTGGTGTTAACTCCTACAATGAGCAGTTCTTC. It translates to CASSIGVNSYNEQFF.

The genes are TRBV6-2 or TRBV6-3 and TRBJ1-1, with 10 bases aligning to TRBD1. Germline V gene sequence: CDR1 MNHEY, CDR2 SVGEGT. This CDR3 has 16 residues. With 0 bases clipped from V and 5 bases from J, the junction kept 6 bases outside the gene matches. This chain's CDR3 is CASSYSTGQGRTEAFF. The CDR3 bases are TGTGCCAGCAGTTACTCGACGGGACAGGGGAGGACTGAAGCTTTCTTT.

The rearrangement uses TRBV7-9 and TRBJ2-3; D possibly corresponds to TRBD2 (6 bases). This CDR3 spans 16 amino acids. CDR1 is SEHNR, CDR2 FQNEAQ, per germline (reference sequence). Trimming took 1 base from V and 3 from J, leaving 14 bases between them. The CDR3 spells CASSLGDAGMTDTQYF. CDR3 DNA sequence: TGTGCCAGCAGCTTAGGAGACGCGGGGATGACAGATACGCAGTATTTT. The full variable domain, rest sourced from reference TRBV7-9 and TRBJ2-3, is DTGVSQNPRHKITKRGQNVTFRCDPISEHNRLYWYRQTLGQGPEFLTYFQNEAQLEKSRLLSDRFSAERPKGSFSTLEIQRTEQGDSAMYLCASSLGDAGMTDTQYFGPGTRLTVL.

This clonotype was detected a few times. This sequence joins TRBV23-1 and TRBJ2-1, with TRBD1 matching 10 bases. TRBV23-1 is marked as an open reading frame, function uncertain. This CDR3 spans 14 amino acids. With V trimmed by 6 bases and J by 9 bases, 8 bases remained unmatched. The CDR3: CASRIRQGACEQFF. DNA for the CDR3: TGCGCCAGCAGGATAAGACAGGGGGCGTGTGAGCAGTTCTTC.

This chain uses TRBV28 with TRBJ1-6; D might be TRBD1 (5 bases). CDR1 and CDR2 from the germline V gene are MDHEN and SYDVKM. Trimming took off 5 bases at V and 0 bases at J, with 8 bases between the two ends. This CDR3 contains 15 residues. DNA for the CDR3: TGTGCCAGCAGTCTGCAGGGCTCCTATAATTCACCCCTCCACTTT. It encodes CASSLQGSYNSPLHF.

The V call is TRBV7-2, the J call TRBJ2-2; D is uncertain. Trimming pared 1 base from V and 1 base from J, leaving 10 bases between. This CDR3 has 16 amino acids. Germline CDR1 is SGHTA and CDR2 is FQGNSA. The CDR3 sequence is CASSLVGPGNTGELFF. CDR3 nucleotide sequence: TGTGCCAGCAGCTTAGTCGGCCCGGGGAACACCGGGGAGCTGTTTTTT.

This clonotype has just a few counts. This rearrangement joins TRBV19 to TRBJ1-2; TRBD1 matches at 10 bases. CDR1 is LNHDA, CDR2 SQIVND, per germline (reference sequence). V gave up 4 bases and J gave up 8 bases; unmatched junction bases: 10. There are 15 residues in the CDR3. CDR3 region: CASSTRDRGVRGYTF. In DNA, the CDR3 is TGTGCCAGTAGTACCCGGGACAGGGGCGTCCGGGGCTACACCTTC.